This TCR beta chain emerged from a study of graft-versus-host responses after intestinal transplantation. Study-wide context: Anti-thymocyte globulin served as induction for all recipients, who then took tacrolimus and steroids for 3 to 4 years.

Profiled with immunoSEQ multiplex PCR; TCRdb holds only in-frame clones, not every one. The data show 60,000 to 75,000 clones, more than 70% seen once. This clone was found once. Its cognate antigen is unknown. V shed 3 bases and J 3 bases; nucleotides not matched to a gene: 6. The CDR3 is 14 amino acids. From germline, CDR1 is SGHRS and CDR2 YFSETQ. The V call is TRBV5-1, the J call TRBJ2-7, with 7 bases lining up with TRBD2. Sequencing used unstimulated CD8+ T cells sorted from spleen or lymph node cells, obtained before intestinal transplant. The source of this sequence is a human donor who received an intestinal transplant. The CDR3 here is CASSWGGSFYEQYF. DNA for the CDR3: TGCGCCAGCAGCTGGGGGGGGTCCTTCTACGAGCAGTACTTC.